This is a list of T cell receptor beta chains from one sample in a study of T cells in Graves' hyperthyroidism and ophthalmopathy. TCRdb used MiXCR to reprocess the multiplex PCR reads, holding one entry per CDR3 protein. The sample consists of hundreds of thousands of distinct CDR3 sequences, roughly 14% of them appearing once. Sample: blood. All receptors derive from a man aged 18 to 29 with Graves' ophthalmopathy. The CDR3 runs from the conserved cysteine through the conserved F or W. A D gene is named only where the DNA matches it firmly. Size values are once, few and many counts, or a class for expanded clones, and some rows have none.

v_gene	d_gene	j_gene	abundance	CDR3aa	CDR3nt
TRBV7-2	TRBD1	TRBJ2-5	.	CASSQYLPGQLQETQYF	TGCGCCAGCAGCCAGTATCTTCCGGGACAGTTACAAGAGACCCAGTACTTC
TRBV7-9	TRBD1	TRBJ2-2	few	CASSSGQGIEGGELFF	TGTGCCAGCAGCTCCGGACAGGGGATCGAAGGCGGGGAGCTGTTTTTT
TRBV28	TRBD2	TRBJ2-7	many	CASAGAYEQYF	TGTGCCAGCGCGGGAGCGTACGAGCAGTACTTC
TRBV6-5	.	TRBJ1-3	.	CASVNLYSGNTIYF	TGTGCCAGCGTTAACCTTTACTCTGGAAACACCATATATTTT
TRBV6-1	TRBD2	TRBJ2-1	many	CATSGGYNEQFF	TGTGCCACGAGCGGGGGCTACAATGAGCAGTTCTTC
TRBV7-9	.	TRBJ1-2	once	CASSLGGFKGYTF	TGTGCCAGCAGCTTAGGAGGGTTTAAAGGCTACACCTTC
TRBV10-3	.	TRBJ2-5	many	CAISVQLAGLETQYF	TGTGCCATCAGTGTCCAGTTGGCAGGGTTAGAGACCCAGTACTTC
TRBV10-3	.	TRBJ2-5	.	CAISPRARETQYF	TGTGCCATCTCCCCCCGGGCACGAGAGACCCAGTACTTC
TRBV9	.	TRBJ2-1	.	CASSSTGTYNEQFF	TGTGCCAGCAGCAGTACGGGTACTTACAATGAGCAGTTCTTC
TRBV30	.	TRBJ2-1	many	CAWRQYNEQFF	TGTGCCTGGAGACAGTACAATGAGCAGTTCTTC
TRBV10-1	TRBD1	TRBJ2-7	many	CASSVDRALREQYF	TGCGCCAGCAGTGTGGACAGGGCCTTACGGGAGCAGTACTTC
TRBV12-5	TRBD1	TRBJ1-1	many	CASGLVQGGNTEAFF	TGTGCTAGTGGTTTGGTACAGGGGGGGAACACTGAAGCTTTCTTT
TRBV11-2	.	TRBJ2-7	many	CASSYVVGVTYEQYF	TGTGCCAGCAGCTACGTAGTTGGAGTGACCTACGAGCAGTACTTC
TRBV5-1	.	TRBJ1-4	many	CASSLVGGNEKLFF	TGCGCCAGCAGCTTGGTCGGGGGGAATGAAAAACTGTTTTTT
TRBV15	.	TRBJ2-1	few	CATSRDGPGQNYNEQFF	TGTGCCACCAGCAGAGATGGGCCGGGACAAAACTACAATGAGCAGTTCTTC
TRBV24-1	.	TRBJ2-3	many	CATSETGDTQYF	TGTGCCACCAGTGAGACGGGAGATACGCAGTATTTT
TRBV20-1	.	TRBJ2-1	many	CSARVLSYNEQFF	TGCAGTGCTAGAGTACTTAGCTACAATGAGCAGTTCTTC
TRBV28	TRBD1	TRBJ2-2	many	CASTGQGTVGELFF	TGTGCCAGCACTGGACAGGGAACGGTTGGGGAGCTGTTTTTT
TRBV19	TRBD1	TRBJ2-1	many	CATRRSGTGGYNEQFF	TGTGCCACAAGACGGTCCGGGACAGGGGGCTACAATGAGCAGTTCTTC
TRBV30	.	TRBJ1-5	many	CAWSRDGSNQPQHF	TGTGCCTGGAGTCGGGACGGTAGCAATCAGCCCCAGCATTTT
TRBV6-1	.	TRBJ2-1	many	CASRDAHSRNEQFF	TGTGCCAGCAGGGACGCACACAGTCGAAATGAGCAGTTCTTC
TRBV18	.	TRBJ1-4	many	CASSPDSFSNEKLFF	TGTGCCAGCTCACCGGACAGTTTCTCTAATGAAAAACTGTTTTTT
TRBV27	.	TRBJ2-2	.	CASSWFRTYTGELFF	TGTGCCAGCAGTTGGTTCAGGACGTACACCGGGGAGCTGTTTTTT
TRBV6-1	TRBD1	TRBJ2-7	.	CASRLGTGIGEQYF	TGTGCCAGCAGGCTCGGGACAGGTATCGGCGAGCAGTACTTC
TRBV5-1	.	TRBJ2-1	few	CASSLALASEEQFF	TGCGCCAGCAGCTTGGCCCTTGCTAGCGAGGAGCAGTTCTTC
TRBV10-2	TRBD2	TRBJ2-2	.	CASSKGVAGFNTGELFF	TGCGCCAGCAGTAAAGGGGTAGCGGGGTTTAACACCGGGGAGCTGTTTTTT
TRBV7-9	.	TRBJ1-5	few	CASSLDSTANQPQHF	TGTGCCAGCAGTCTCGACTCTACAGCGAATCAGCCCCAGCATTTT
TRBV28	.	TRBJ1-1	.	CASSYPPSGVNTEAFF	TGTGCCAGCAGTTACCCTCCCTCCGGAGTGAACACTGAAGCTTTCTTT
TRBV2	TRBD2	TRBJ2-7	many	CASSSLASGSPYEQYF	TGTGCCAGCTCGTCCTTAGCTAGCGGGAGCCCCTACGAGCAGTACTTC
TRBV2	TRBD1	TRBJ2-1	many	CAKGQGVHEQFF	TGTGCCAAGGGACAGGGAGTCCATGAGCAGTTCTTC
TRBV9	.	TRBJ2-1	.	CASSARRGSSYNEQFF	TGTGCCAGCAGCGCAAGGAGGGGAAGCTCCTACAATGAGCAGTTCTTC
TRBV5-5	.	TRBJ2-7	many	CASSLRTTYEQYF	TGTGCCAGCAGCTTGAGGACAACCTACGAGCAGTACTTC
TRBV12-3/TRBV12-4	.	TRBJ1-4	many	CASTKEGLSNEKLFF	TGTGCCAGCACCAAAGAGGGCCTGTCTAATGAAAAACTGTTTTTT
TRBV13	TRBD1	TRBJ1-1	.	CASSFGQGGNTEAFF	TGTGCCAGCAGCTTCGGACAGGGGGGGAACACTGAAGCTTTCTTT
TRBV6-1	.	TRBJ1-5	.	CASSAPRTRGQGFNQPQHF	TGTGCCAGCAGTGCCCCTAGGACTCGAGGGCAGGGCTTCAATCAGCCCCAGCATTTT
TRBV14	.	TRBJ2-5	many	CASSREERETQYF	TGTGCCAGCAGCCGGGAGGAAAGAGAGACCCAGTACTTC
TRBV3-1	TRBD2	TRBJ2-2	many	CASGLAGAGELFF	TGTGCCAGCGGGCTAGCGGGAGCCGGGGAGCTGTTTTTT
TRBV27	.	TRBJ2-3	many	CASSLIGTSTDTQYF	TGTGCCAGCAGTTTAATCGGGACTAGCACAGATACGCAGTATTTT
TRBV20-1	TRBD1	TRBJ2-7	.	CSARSGQAYEQYF	TGCAGTGCTAGGTCTGGACAGGCCTACGAGCAGTACTTC
TRBV19	.	TRBJ1-2	.	CASSSRTGIGYGYTF	TGTGCCAGTAGTTCCCGCACAGGGATTGGCTATGGCTACACCTTC
TRBV11-1	.	TRBJ2-3	many	CASSFKSKWDASDTQYF	TGTGCCAGCAGCTTTAAATCCAAGTGGGACGCTTCAGATACGCAGTATTTT
TRBV5-1	TRBD1	TRBJ2-3	many	CASTQARQGVSDTQYF	TGCGCCAGCACCCAAGCCCGGCAGGGGGTATCAGATACGCAGTATTTT
TRBV10-2	.	TRBJ2-1	.	CASSGTAFGEQFF	TGCGCCAGCAGTGGGACTGCATTCGGTGAGCAGTTCTTC
TRBV6-1	.	TRBJ2-7	few	CASSESVVGYEQYF	TGTGCCAGCAGTGAGTCGGTGGTGGGCTACGAGCAGTACTTC
TRBV3-1	.	TRBJ1-2	many	CASSQALGNYGYTF	TGTGCCAGCAGCCAGGCTCTGGGAAACTATGGCTACACCTTC
TRBV18	.	TRBJ1-5	many	CASSQDPPGQPQHF	TGTGCCAGCTCACAGGACCCCCCAGGTCAGCCCCAGCATTTT
TRBV10-3	.	TRBJ2-7	.	CAISESLGDYEQYF	TGTGCCATCAGTGAGTCTTTAGGTGACTACGAGCAGTACTTC
TRBV7-9	TRBD2	TRBJ2-7	many	CASSRWVGSGALTYEQYF	TGTGCCAGCAGCCGATGGGTAGGAAGCGGGGCCTTGACCTACGAGCAGTACTTC
TRBV18	TRBD1	TRBJ2-1	many	CASSHDRVLGYNEQFF	TGTGCCAGCTCCCACGACAGGGTACTTGGGTACAATGAGCAGTTCTTC
TRBV11-2	TRBD2	TRBJ2-1	many	CASSFRTSGGFTYNEQFF	TGTGCCAGCAGCTTCAGGACTAGCGGGGGTTTTACTTACAATGAGCAGTTCTTC
TRBV4-2	.	TRBJ1-5	.	CASSQDRSAGQPQHF	TGTGCCAGCAGCCAAGATCGGTCTGCTGGCCAGCCCCAGCATTTT
TRBV6-1	.	TRBJ1-2	many	CASRAGTTYGYTF	TGTGCCAGCAGAGCCGGGACAACTTATGGCTACACCTTC
TRBV12-3/TRBV12-4	.	TRBJ1-6	many	CASSATVNSPLHF	TGTGCCAGCAGTGCGACGGTTAATTCACCCCTCCACTTT
TRBV3-1	.	TRBJ2-7	once	CASSTPGPAVEQYF	TGTGCCAGCAGCACACCGGGACCAGCAGTCGAGCAGTACTTC
TRBV7-6	.	TRBJ2-7	many	CASSSGTDPYEQYF	TGTGCCAGCAGCTCCGGGACCGATCCCTACGAGCAGTACTTC
TRBV12-3/TRBV12-4	.	TRBJ2-4	.	CASSALTGTLAKNIQYF	TGTGCCAGCAGTGCCTTGACGGGGACCTTAGCCAAAAACATTCAGTACTTC
TRBV5-1	.	TRBJ2-1	many	CASSFWGAGNEQFF	TGCGCCAGCAGCTTTTGGGGGGCCGGCAATGAGCAGTTCTTC
TRBV27	TRBD1	TRBJ1-5	.	CASSLSPGGGQPQHF	TGTGCCAGCAGTTTATCTCCAGGGGGAGGGCAGCCCCAGCATTTT
TRBV2	.	TRBJ1-6	many	CASSASGAPLHF	TGTGCCAGCAGTGCATCTGGGGCACCCCTCCACTTT
TRBV5-8	.	TRBJ1-5	many	CASSLDENQPQHF	TGTGCCAGCAGCTTGGATGAGAATCAGCCCCAGCATTTT